The clone carrying this T cell receptor (beta chain) has ten or more counts. As yet, its antigen is unknown. The CDR3 has 11 residues. CDR1 and CDR2 from the germline V gene are LGHDT and YNNKEL (reference sequence). V shed 5 bases and J shed 6 bases, with 8 bases lying between them. This record belongs to a study of human T cells and chemical hapten exposure. Looking at the study overall: 0.01% DPC was applied to the upper back in patch tests, which were read at 6 days. General study points: Relative to controls, expanded TCRs formed significantly more large CDR3 similarity clusters.

TCRdb reprocessed the RACE reads with MiXCR, giving one entry per CDR3 protein. The sample lists 25,000 to 30,000 distinct CDR3 sequences; around 10% were seen once. The time point: patch test 2, 6 weeks after DPC sensitization. Treatment noted: therapeutic diphenylcyclopropenone sensitization with weekly scalp DPC. The clonotype was recovered from a man aged 25 to 45 with alopecia areata. Some clones in this sample may be carry-over from other donors' samples. The chain employs TRBV3-1 and TRBJ2-7; no clear D gene. The sample here was whole blood, taken in connection with sensitization to the hapten diphenylcyclopropenone (DPC). The CDR3 coding sequence is TGTGCCAGCAGCTCAACGGGCGAGCAGTACTTC. This translates into CASSSTGEQYF.